These T cell receptor beta chains were read from a single sample in a study of cytomegalovirus exposure and HLA in healthy donors. Assay: immunoSEQ multiplex PCR; the TCRdb copy retains only in-frame clones and omits some. The sample yields approximately 100,000 clones, 75% seen once. The sequenced material came from PBMCs. The receptors stem from a woman under 30 in good health and CMV-seropositive. CDR3s include the opening cysteine and the closing phenylalanine or tryptophan. D genes are given only for firm matches. Clone size is not always given. Where it is, it says once, few, many or a class for expanded clones.

abundance	d_gene	v_gene	j_gene	CDR3aa	CDR3nt
once	NA	TRBV5-4	TRBJ2-5	CASSPGVFQETQYF	TGTGCCAGCAGCCCCGGAGTCTTCCAAGAGACCCAGTACTTC
NA	NA	TRBV11-1	TRBJ2-3	CASSLAGDTDTQYF	TGTGCCAGCAGCTTAGCAGGGGACACAGATACGCAGTATTTT
NA	TRBD1	TRBV9	TRBJ1-2	CASSVSGTGGSDGYTF	TGTGCCAGCAGCGTATCCGGGACAGGGGGCTCGGACGGCTACACCTTC
NA	TRBD1	TRBV11-2	TRBJ1-1	CASSNRQGKAEAFF	TGTGCCAGCAGCAACAGACAGGGGAAGGCTGAAGCTTTCTTT
NA	NA	TRBV7-3	TRBJ2-1	CASSLTDSSYNEQFF	TGTGCCAGCAGCTTAACGGACAGCTCCTACAATGAGCAGTTCTTC
once	TRBD2	TRBV9	TRBJ2-7	CASSYGLAGSEQYF	TGTGCCAGCAGCTATGGACTAGCGGGAAGCGAGCAGTACTTC
few	NA	TRBV6-6	TRBJ1-1	CASSQGMGTEAFF	TGTGCCAGCAGTCAGGGAATGGGCACTGAAGCTTTCTTT
NA	TRBD1	TRBV5-1	TRBJ2-7	CASSKDRGHEQYF	TGCGCCAGCAGCAAAGACAGGGGCCACGAGCAGTACTTC
NA	NA	TRBV10-3	TRBJ1-5	CAIRDSSNQPQHF	TGTGCCATCAGGGACAGTAGCAATCAGCCCCAGCATTTT
few	TRBD1	TRBV27	TRBJ1-1	CASSRQGAGTEAFF	TGTGCCAGCAGCCGTCAGGGGGCGGGCACTGAAGCTTTCTTT
once	NA	TRBV30	TRBJ1-2	CAWSNPGVYGYTF	TGTGCCTGGAGTAACCCAGGGGTCTATGGCTACACCTTC
once	TRBD1	TRBV19	TRBJ1-1	CASSADRGLLWTEAFF	TGTGCCAGTAGTGCGGACAGGGGGTTATTGTGGACTGAAGCTTTCTTT
NA	TRBD1	TRBV2	TRBJ2-7	CASGQGPSYEQYF	TGTGCCAGCGGACAGGGTCCCTCCTACGAGCAGTACTTC
few	TRBD1	TRBV4-1	TRBJ1-4	CASSQTGTGNEKLFF	TGCGCCAGCAGCCAAACCGGGACAGGGAATGAAAAACTGTTTTTT
NA	TRBD1	TRBV28	TRBJ2-7	CASSPRTGIRYEQYF	TGTGCCAGCAGTCCAAGGACAGGGATTCGTTACGAGCAGTACTTC
NA	TRBD1	TRBV19	TRBJ2-7	CATSGTGYEQYF	TGTGCCACGTCCGGGACAGGGTACGAGCAGTACTTC
NA	NA	TRBV5-1	TRBJ1-1	CASSLSQITEAFF	TGCGCCAGCAGCTTGTCTCAGATCACTGAAGCTTTCTTT
NA	TRBD2	TRBV11-1	TRBJ2-1	CASSLLAGNSYNEQFF	TGTGCCAGCAGTTTACTAGCGGGAAACTCCTACAATGAGCAGTTCTTC
NA	NA	TRBV23-1	TRBJ2-5	CASSRTRNQPDKETQYF	TGCGCCAGCAGTCGAACCCGGAACCAGCCCGACAAAGAGACCCAGTACTTC
few	NA	TRBV11-2	TRBJ2-1	CASSLDGGFNEQFF	TGTGCCAGCAGCTTAGATGGCGGCTTCAATGAGCAGTTCTTC
NA	NA	TRBV6-5	TRBJ2-3	CASRGRDTQYF	TGTGCCAGCAGGGGGCGGGATACGCAGTATTTT
NA	NA	TRBV25-1	TRBJ2-1	CASSETGGSYNEQFF	TGTGCCAGCAGTGAAACCGGAGGCTCCTACAATGAGCAGTTCTTC
NA	NA	TRBV28	TRBJ1-1	CASSGPSVTMNTEAFF	TGTGCCAGCAGTGGTCCATCAGTAACTATGAACACTGAAGCTTTCTTT
NA	TRBD2	TRBV29-1	TRBJ2-1	CSERERNNEQFF	TGCAGCGAGCGGGAGCGGAACAATGAGCAGTTCTTC
few	NA	TRBV5-4	TRBJ2-1	CASSPGFEQFF	TGTGCCAGCAGCCCGGGGTTTGAGCAGTTCTTC
NA	TRBD1	TRBV29-1	TRBJ1-5	CSVRQGERQPQHF	TGCAGCGTTCGACAGGGGGAAAGGCAGCCCCAGCATTTT
NA	TRBD2	TRBV7-8	TRBJ2-2	CASSFRAGGGTGELFF	TGTGCCAGCAGCTTCAGAGCGGGAGGAGGAACCGGGGAGCTGTTTTTT
NA	TRBD2	TRBV6-5	TRBJ2-3	CASSYLAGGADTQYF	TGTGCCAGCAGTTACTTGGCGGGAGGCGCAGATACGCAGTATTTT
NA	NA	TRBV2	TRBJ1-2	CASKWQAGYGYTF	TGTGCCAGCAAGTGGCAGGCGGGCTATGGCTACACCTTC
NA	NA	TRBV5-4	TRBJ2-1	CASSLRNQGSDEQFF	TGTGCCAGCAGCTTGAGGAATCAGGGTAGTGATGAGCAGTTCTTC
NA	NA	TRBV28	TRBJ2-5	CASSLSGDFSETQYF	TGTGCCAGCAGTCTGTCAGGGGATTTTTCGGAGACCCAGTACTTC
NA	NA	TRBV28	TRBJ1-1	CASSPGGIGTEAFF	TGTGCCAGCAGCCCGGGGGGTATAGGGACTGAAGCTTTCTTT
few	NA	TRBV4-1	TRBJ2-7	CASSGDSPLRGIYEQYF	TGCGCCAGCAGCGGGGATTCACCGCTCCGGGGGATCTACGAGCAGTACTTC
NA	NA	TRBV7-8	TRBJ1-4	CASSPRRTNNEKLFF	TGTGCCAGCAGCCCCCGGAGGACTAACAATGAAAAACTGTTTTTT
once	TRBD1	TRBV6-5	TRBJ2-1	CATGQRYNEQFF	TGTGCCACGGGACAGCGCTACAATGAGCAGTTCTTC
NA	TRBD2	TRBV28	TRBJ2-1	CASSLTGTSEQFF	TGTGCCAGCAGTCTGACCGGGACTAGCGAGCAGTTCTTC
NA	TRBD1	TRBV19	TRBJ1-2	CASSVQGQGHGYTF	TGTGCCAGTAGTGTGCAGGGACAGGGGCATGGCTACACCTTC
NA	NA	TRBV7-2	TRBJ1-5	CASSLRGNQPQHF	TGTGCCAGCAGCTTGCGGGGCAATCAGCCCCAGCATTTT
NA	NA	TRBV28	TRBJ1-5	CASSSFYLSNQPQHF	TGTGCCAGCAGTTCCTTCTATTTGAGCAATCAGCCCCAGCATTTT
NA	NA	TRBV30	TRBJ1-3	CAWSVQGGNTIYF	TGTGCCTGGAGTGTACAGGGAGGAAACACCATATATTTT
NA	TRBD2	TRBV6-1	TRBJ2-3	CASAGGRASTDTQYF	TGTGCCAGCGCGGGAGGCCGTGCTAGCACAGATACGCAGTATTTT
NA	TRBD2	TRBV10-3	TRBJ2-2	CAISESGGSVGTGELFF	TGTGCCATCAGTGAGTCGGGCGGGAGCGTGGGCACCGGGGAGCTGTTTTTT
NA	TRBD1	TRBV6-5	TRBJ2-3	CASSYSTGRDTQYF	TGTGCCAGCAGTTACTCGACAGGGAGAGATACGCAGTATTTT
NA	NA	TRBV7-8	TRBJ2-4	CASSLVGRVHPAKNIQYF	TGTGCCAGCAGCTTAGTTGGTAGAGTCCACCCAGCCAAAAACATTCAGTACTTC
few	NA	TRBV7-6	TRBJ1-4	CASSIGQGSEKLFF	TGTGCCAGCAGCATCGGACAAGGAAGTGAAAAACTGTTTTTT
NA	NA	TRBV11-2	TRBJ1-5	CAGSGGWDQPQHF	TGTGCCGGCAGCGGAGGTTGGGATCAGCCCCAGCATTTT
once	NA	TRBV19	TRBJ1-4	CASSTTEGRYHEKLFF	TGTGCCAGTAGTACAACGGAGGGGCGGTACCATGAAAAACTGTTTTTT
NA	TRBD1	TRBV7-9	TRBJ2-1	CASSLKWTGTGNEQFF	TGTGCCAGCAGCCTCAAATGGACAGGGACCGGCAATGAGCAGTTCTTC
NA	TRBD1	TRBV18	TRBJ1-4	CASSLTRTGTDNEKLFF	TGTGCCAGCTCCCTCACCCGTACCGGGACAGATAATGAAAAACTGTTTTTT
NA	TRBD1	TRBV6-5	TRBJ2-1	CASSSISGQDHNEQFF	TGTGCCAGCAGTTCTATTTCGGGACAGGATCACAATGAGCAGTTCTTC